The T cell receptor beta chain under discussion was sequenced for a study of T cell clonality in common variable immunodeficiency. Blood samples were heparinized, roughly 5 to 8 ml per donor. There are a few counts of this clone. Its antigen remains unidentified. The read halts 3 residues ahead of the CDR3 end, with the missing end drawn from the germline J gene. Germline V gene lookup returns CDR1 LNHDA and CDR2 SQIVND (reference sequence). The V gene lost 9 bases and the J gene lost 3 bases, with 17 bases spanning the gap. This CDR3 is 14 amino acids long. The method was immunoSEQ multiplex PCR; TCRdb's version includes in-frame clones alone and lacks a portion of them. The sample shows more than 35,000 clones, none of them appearing just once. Study outcomes and limitations: In common variable immunodeficiency, TCR beta chains reportedly carried fewer deletions and N-nucleotide insertions.

The specimen sequenced was peripheral blood mononuclear cells. The receptor was isolated from a human donor with common variable immunodeficiency. The genes are TRBV19 and TRBJ1-2, with D perhaps matching TRBD1 (6 bases). The CDR3: CASLKSRTDYGYTF. The CDR3 DNA, read in part, is TGTGCCAGCCTCAAGTCCCGGACAGACTATGGC.